This paragraph reports one T cell receptor (beta chain). Nashville, Tennessee was home to all donors, who were Caucasian adults. Both subsets, CD45RA+ naive and CD45RA-negative memory, were split from the CD4+ cells. The record originates from a study of shared clonotypes between healthy human individuals. Study-level information: Plates per donor: three CD4 naive, three CD4 memory, two CD8 naive, one CD8 memory.

Clones were sequenced by immunoSEQ multiplex PCR, and TCRdb holds only the in-frame ones, with some missing. Among some 680,000 clones, around three quarters were seen once, and the ten largest hold 1.5% to 2%. Sequenced material: memory CD4+ T cells sorted from blood. Noted subset: CD45RA-negative fraction. The sequence came from a woman younger than 45 in good health.

DNA of the CDR3: TGTGCCAGCACGAGGGACAGCGGGACTGAAGCTTTCTTT. Translation: CASTRDSGTEAFF. The chain couples TRBV2 to TRBJ1-1; TRBD1 matches at 7 bases. Germline lookup yields CDR1 SNHLY and CDR2 FYNNEI. The CDR3 length is 13 residues. The trim removed 7 bases at V and 5 bases at J, leaving 7 bases unmatched.